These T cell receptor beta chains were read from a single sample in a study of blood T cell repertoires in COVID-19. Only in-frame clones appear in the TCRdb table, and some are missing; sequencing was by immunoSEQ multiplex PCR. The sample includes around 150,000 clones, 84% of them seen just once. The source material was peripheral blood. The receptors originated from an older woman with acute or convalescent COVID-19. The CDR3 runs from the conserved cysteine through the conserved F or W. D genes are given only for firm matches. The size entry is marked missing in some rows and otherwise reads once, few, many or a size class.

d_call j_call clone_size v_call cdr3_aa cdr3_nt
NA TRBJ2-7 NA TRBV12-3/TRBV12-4 CASMRRAYEQYF TGTGCCAGCATGAGGCGGGCCTACGAGCAGTACTTC
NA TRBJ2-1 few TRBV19 CASSRPARGRGSEQFF TGTGCCAGTAGCCGCCCGGCCAGGGGGCGGGGGAGTGAGCAGTTCTTC
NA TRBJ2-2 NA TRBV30 CAWRGGTNTGELFF TGTGCCTGGCGGGGCGGGACTAACACCGGGGAGCTGTTTTTT
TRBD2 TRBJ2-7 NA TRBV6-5 CASGRGYEQYF TGTGCCAGCGGGAGGGGATACGAGCAGTACTTC
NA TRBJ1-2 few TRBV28 CASSLGGGQNYGYTF TGTGCCAGCAGTTTAGGCGGGGGCCAAAACTATGGCTACACCTTC
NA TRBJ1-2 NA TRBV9 CASSDNIQGRGGYTF TGTGCCAGCAGCGATAATATACAGGGAAGGGGCGGCTACACCTTC
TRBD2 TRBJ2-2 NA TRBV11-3 CASSSPTSGRGIGELFF TGTGCCAGCAGCTCGCCGACTAGCGGGAGAGGTATCGGGGAGCTGTTTTTT
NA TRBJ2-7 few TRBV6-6 CASSETALSPLYEQYF TGTGCCAGCAGCGAGACAGCCTTATCCCCTCTCTACGAGCAGTACTTC
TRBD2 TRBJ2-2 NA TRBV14 CASSRGLAGLRTGELFF TGTGCCAGCAGCCGCGGACTAGCGGGACTTCGCACCGGGGAGCTGTTTTTT
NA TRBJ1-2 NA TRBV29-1 CSVGRGTNGYTF TGCAGCGTCGGAAGGGGGACCAATGGCTACACCTTC
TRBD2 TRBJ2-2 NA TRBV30 CAWGAAGPYTGELFF TGTGCCTGGGGGGCAGCGGGACCGTACACCGGGGAGCTGTTTTTT
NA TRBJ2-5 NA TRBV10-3 CASGPGQETQYF TGTGCCTCAGGCCCGGGACAAGAGACCCAGTACTTC
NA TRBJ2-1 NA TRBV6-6 CASSPSWGEEQFF TGTGCCAGCAGTCCATCCTGGGGGGAGGAGCAGTTCTTC
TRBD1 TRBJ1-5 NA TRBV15 CATSLQTGANQPQHF TGTGCCACCAGCCTCCAGACAGGGGCAAATCAGCCCCAGCATTTT
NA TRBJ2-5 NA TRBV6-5 CASSFISQETQYF TGTGCCAGCAGTTTTATATCCCAAGAGACCCAGTACTTC
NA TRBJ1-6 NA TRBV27 CASSLSGGVVNSPLHF TGTGCCAGCAGTTTATCGGGGGGGGTCGTAAATTCACCCCTCCACTTT
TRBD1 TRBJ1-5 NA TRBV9 CASSVDPGTGVGQPQHF TGTGCCAGCAGCGTAGACCCCGGGACAGGGGTGGGTCAGCCCCAGCATTTT
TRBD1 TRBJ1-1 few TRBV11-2 CASSPQGANTEAFF TGTGCCAGCAGCCCGCAGGGGGCTAACACTGAAGCTTTCTTT
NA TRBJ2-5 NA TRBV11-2 CASSSGAALETQYF TGTGCCAGCAGCTCTGGGGCGGCCCTAGAGACCCAGTACTTC
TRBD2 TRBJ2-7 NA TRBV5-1 CASSWDGKPGLAGVYEQYF TGCGCCAGCAGCTGGGACGGGAAGCCGGGACTAGCGGGTGTCTACGAGCAGTACTTC
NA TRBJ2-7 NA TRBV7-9 CASSLVVGGDYEQYF TGTGCCAGCAGCTTAGTTGTCGGGGGAGACTACGAGCAGTACTTC
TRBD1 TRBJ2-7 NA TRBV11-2 CASSWGQAGSYEQYF TGTGCCAGCAGCTGGGGACAGGCCGGCTCCTACGAGCAGTACTTC
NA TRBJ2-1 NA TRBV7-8 CASSLYLLNEQFF TGTGCCAGCAGCTTGTACCTACTCAATGAGCAGTTCTTC
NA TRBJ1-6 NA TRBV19 CASSMRTYNSPLHF TGTGCCAGTAGTATGCGGACTTATAATTCACCCCTCCACTTT
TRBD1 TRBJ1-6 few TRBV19 CASSIVPSGQHSPLHF TGTGCCAGTAGTATAGTTCCGTCGGGACAGCATTCACCCCTCCACTTT
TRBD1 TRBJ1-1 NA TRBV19 CASSHRGRNTEAFF TGTGCCAGTAGCCACAGGGGGCGGAACACTGAAGCTTTCTTT
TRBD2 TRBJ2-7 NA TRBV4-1 CASSQDGTSPMQQYF TGCGCCAGCAGCCAAGATGGGACTAGCCCTATGCAGCAGTACTTC
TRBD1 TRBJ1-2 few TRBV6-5 CASSLGQGSYGYTF TGTGCCAGCAGTCTGGGACAGGGGAGCTATGGCTACACCTTC
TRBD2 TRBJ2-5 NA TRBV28 CASSLGAGEVGETQYF TGTGCCAGCAGCCTAGGTGCGGGGGAGGTGGGAGAGACCCAGTACTTC
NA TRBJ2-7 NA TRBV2 CASKPGTFYEQYF TGTGCCAGCAAGCCCGGGACTTTCTACGAGCAGTACTTC
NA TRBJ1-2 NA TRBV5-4 CASSLPGGGSDYGYTF TGTGCCAGCAGCTTGCCGGGCGGGGGGTCAGACTATGGCTACACCTTC
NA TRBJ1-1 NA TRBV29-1 CSVVQGSMNTEAFF TGCAGCGTTGTCCAGGGAAGCATGAACACTGAAGCTTTCTTT
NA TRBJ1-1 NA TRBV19 CASSTIAAWAFF TGTGCCAGTAGTACCATTGCGGCTTGGGCTTTCTTT
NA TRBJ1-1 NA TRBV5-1 CASSREGVSTEAFF TGCGCCAGCAGCCGGGAGGGGGTATCCACTGAAGCTTTCTTT
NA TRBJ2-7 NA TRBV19 CASSEASSSEQYF TGTGCCAGTAGTGAAGCATCCTCTAGCGAGCAGTACTTC
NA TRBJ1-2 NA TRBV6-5 CASTGLGKAGGYTF TGTGCCAGCACCGGCCTGGGCAAGGCGGGAGGCTACACCTTC
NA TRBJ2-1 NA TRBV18 CASSPQRELNNEQFF TGTGCCAGCTCACCACAACGGGAGCTCAACAATGAGCAGTTCTTC
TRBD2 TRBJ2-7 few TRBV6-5 CASRSPSGRGNEQYF TGTGCCAGCAGATCACCGAGCGGGAGAGGGAACGAGCAGTACTTC
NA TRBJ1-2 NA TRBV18 CASSPPSGGRGYTF TGTGCCAGCTCACCACCATCGGGGGGTCGCGGCTACACCTTC
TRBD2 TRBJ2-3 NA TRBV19 CASSIVAGADTQYF TGTGCCAGTAGTATAGTCGCGGGAGCAGATACGCAGTATTTT
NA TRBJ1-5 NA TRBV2 CASREQGFQPQHF TGTGCCAGCAGGGAACAGGGCTTTCAGCCCCAGCATTTT
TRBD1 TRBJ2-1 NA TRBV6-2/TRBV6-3 CASSNPGQGYNEQFF TGTGCCAGCAGTAACCCGGGACAGGGTTACAATGAGCAGTTCTTC
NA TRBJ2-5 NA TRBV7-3 CASSFSYRETQYF TGTGCCAGCAGCTTTTCTTACAGGGAGACCCAGTACTTC
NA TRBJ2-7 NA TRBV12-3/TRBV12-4 CASSLGLYEQYF TGTGCCAGCAGTTTGGGGCTCTACGAGCAGTACTTC
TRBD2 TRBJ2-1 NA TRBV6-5 CASDSAGGGNEQFF TGTGCCAGCGACTCGGCGGGAGGTGGGAATGAGCAGTTCTTC
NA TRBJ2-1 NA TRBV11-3 CASSLGRLLSSYNEQFF TGTGCCAGCAGCTTAGGCCGACTGCTAAGCTCCTACAATGAGCAGTTCTTC
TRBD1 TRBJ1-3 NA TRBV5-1 CASSLVTGGFGNTIYF TGCGCCAGCAGCTTGGTTACAGGGGGCTTTGGAAACACCATATATTTT
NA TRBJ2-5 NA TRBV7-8 CASSLVGLPATQYF TGTGCCAGCAGCTTAGTGGGACTCCCTGCGACCCAGTACTTC
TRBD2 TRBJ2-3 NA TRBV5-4 CASSLVEGLAVDTQYF TGTGCCAGCAGCTTGGTTGAGGGACTAGCAGTAGATACGCAGTATTTT
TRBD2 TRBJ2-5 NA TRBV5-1 CASSLAGRTGETQYF TGCGCCAGCAGTCTAGCGGGGCGCACGGGGGAGACCCAGTACTTC
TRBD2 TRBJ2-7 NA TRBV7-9 CASSLSPSGSTSYEQYF TGTGCCAGCAGCTTATCACCGAGCGGGAGTACCTCCTACGAGCAGTACTTC